One sample yielded the 10 T cell receptor beta chains listed below, sequenced in a study of CD4+ T cells in melanoma. Assay used: immunoSEQ multiplex PCR; TCRdb lists only in-frame clones, some missing. The sample shows about 54,000 clones, almost 70% of them seen only once. The sample consisted of tumor tissue. These receptors were obtained from a human donor with melanoma.

This clone came up a few times. The chain has TRBV15 and TRBJ2-1, with 8 bases matching TRBD2. The CDR3 sequence is 14 residues long. Germline V gene lookup returns CDR1 LNHNV and CDR2 YYDKDF (reference sequence). The junction had 4 bases not matched to a gene; V was cut back by 1 base and J by 8 bases. CDR3: CATSRVGGADEQFF. The CDR3 coding sequence is TGTGCCACCAGCAGAGTCGGGGGGGCGGATGAGCAGTTCTTC.

The sample holds one count of this clone. A read error is likely here: a far larger clone is one base away. This chain uses TRBV25-1 with TRBJ2-5; D is unresolved. The J call may be mistaken, given a closer DNA end match to TRBJ2-7. The germline gives CDR1 MGHDK, CDR2 SYGVNS. The CDR3 contains 11 residues. CDR3 residues: CASSLSYEQYF. The CDR3, as DNA: TGTGCCAGCAGTTTATCCTACGAGCAGTACTTC.

This clone was detected only a few times. The chain has TRBV4-2 and TRBJ2-7, with D tentatively TRBD1 (5 bases). There are 17 residues in the CDR3. Germline lookup yields CDR1 LGHNA and CDR2 YNFKEQ. The ends were cut back, 1 base at V and 3 bases at J, with 19 bases in the middle. For the CDR3, the DNA is TGTGCCAGCAGCCAAGTGACCGACAGAGGTTTCCTCTACGAGCAGTACTTC. Its translation: CASSQVTDRGFLYEQYF.

The V and J genes are TRBV28 and TRBJ1-2; maybe TRBD1 (6 bases). The CDR3 has 14 residues. CDR1 and CDR2 (germline): MDHEN, SYDVKM. V gave up 4 bases and J gave up 3 bases, with 12 bases separating them. The CDR3 region is CASSSQGSDYGYTF. CDR3 DNA: TGTGCCAGCAGTTCCCAGGGGTCTGACTATGGCTACACCTTC.

There are a few counts of this clone. This sequence joins TRBV11-1 and TRBJ2-7; no definite D call. The ends were cut back, 2 bases at V and 2 bases at J, with 7 bases in the middle. The CDR3 covers 13 residues. The germline CDR1 and CDR2 sequences are SGHAT and FQDESV (reference sequence). The CDR3 DNA reads TGTGCCAGCAGCTTACCCGGGCCCTACGAGCAGTACTTC. This encodes CASSLPGPYEQYF. Supplemented by reference TRBV11-1 and TRBJ2-7, the full variable domain reads EAEVAQSPRYKITEKSQAVAFWCDPISGHATLYWYRQILGQGPELLVQFQDESVVDDSQLPKDRFSAERLKGVDSTLKIQPAELGDSAMYLCASSLPGPYEQYFGPGTRLTVT.

This clone was observed many times. This chain connects TRBV13 to TRBJ1-2, with TRBD1 matching over 8 bases. V gave up 3 bases and J gave up 8 bases; unmatched junction bases: 5. Germline V gene data show CDR1 as PRHDT and CDR2 as FYEKMQ (reference sequence). This CDR3 is built from 13 residues. The CDR3 is CASSLQGAGGYTF. CDR3 DNA sequence: TGTGCCAGCAGCTTGCAGGGGGCAGGAGGCTACACCTTC.

This clone was found a few times. V is TRBV19 and J is TRBJ1-1, with D unresolved. V lost 6 bases to trimming and J lost 5 bases, with 7 bases between them. Per the germline V gene, CDR1 is LNHDA and CDR2 is SQIVND (reference sequence). This CDR3 has 11 amino acids. CDR3 DNA sequence: TGTGCCAGTAGGAGAGGGACTGAAGCTTTCTTT. Translation gives CASRRGTEAFF.

The CDR3 region has the DNA TGTGCCAGCAGCTGGGACATAGCCGCGGATACGCAGTATTTT. Amino acids: CASSWDIAADTQYF. The V and J genes are TRBV7-9 and TRBJ2-3; the D gene is possibly TRBD1 (6 bases). The CDR3 loop spans 14 amino acids. V was trimmed by 4 bases and J by 6 bases, leaving 14 bases between them. Looked up from germline, CDR1 is SEHNR and CDR2 is FQNEAQ (reference sequence). The full variable domain, in which reference TRBV7-9 and TRBJ2-3 provide the parts outside the CDR3, is DTGVSQNPRHKITKRGQNVTFRCDPISEHNRLYWYRQTLGQGPEFLTYFQNEAQLEKSRLLSDRFSAERPKGSFSTLEIQRTEQGDSAMYLCASSWDIAADTQYFGPGTRLTVL.

The genes are TRBV6-1 and TRBJ1-5; maybe TRBD1 (6 bases). Germline V gene lookup returns CDR1 MNHNS and CDR2 SASEGT. V dropped 7 bases and J dropped 0 bases, with 10 bases sitting between them. The CDR3 sequence is 14 residues long. The CDR3 spells CASTDRFSNQPQHF. The CDR3, as DNA: TGTGCCAGCACCGACAGGTTTAGCAATCAGCCCCAGCATTTT.

The chain is built from TRBV30 and TRBJ2-5; D not certain. The tail of the sequence fits TRBJ2-7 better, so the J call may be wrong. Germline V gene lookup returns CDR1 GTSNPN and CDR2 SVGIG (reference sequence). The CDR3 sequence is 15 residues long. CDR3 nucleotide sequence: TGTGCCTGGAGCGGTTTGCCCCAAGCCCCCTACGAGCAGTACTTC. Encoded protein: CAWSGLPQAPYEQYF.